This T cell receptor (beta chain) appears in the sequencing data of a study of shared clonotypes between healthy human individuals. Among the unsorted PBMC samples, replicate PCRs used about 300 ng DNA, 25,000 to 30,000 T cell genomes. TCRdb keeps only in-frame clones here, not all; method: immunoSEQ multiplex PCR. The sample yields around 500,000 clones, more than 65% seen once. CDR1 SGHAT and CDR2 FQNNGV come from the germline V gene. V was pared by 5 bases and J by 4 bases, with 3 bases of the junction left unmatched. The CDR3 extends over 13 amino acids. A remark on this clone: The antigen is undetermined.

Study-level findings and limits: Sequencing depth was predicted to influence how clonotypes are shared among donors.

The V call is TRBV11-2, the J call TRBJ2-3; the match to TRBD2 covers 7 bases. The specimen was PBMCs. The clonotype comes from a woman aged 40-49 years in good health. Some clones in this sample may be carry-over from other donors' samples. The CDR3 loop reads CASSLGGADTQYF. The CDR3, as DNA: TGTGCCAGCAGCCTGGGGGGGGCAGATACGCAGTATTTT.